The 13 T cell receptor beta chains listed next were all sequenced from one sample in a study of metastatic and nonmetastatic thyroid tumors. Each patient went into thyroid surgery without having received any treatment. TCRdb reassembled clones from the PCR reads with MiXCR. The repertoire holds about 35,000 clones, with roughly a fifth as singletons. The sample comprised blood. The receptors come from a female donor with papillary thyroid cancer or a benign thyroid nodule (not recorded which). Some clones in this sample may be carry-over from other donors' samples.

The chain recombines TRBV27 with TRBJ2-7; D is possibly TRBD2 (6 bases). Germline V lookup: CDR1 MNHEY, CDR2 SMNVEV (reference sequence). This CDR3 is built from 15 residues. The V end was cut by 6 bases, the J end by 6 bases, with 21 bases between. The CDR3 spells CASSRWTIWTGEQYF. CDR3 nucleotides: TGTGCCAGCAGCCGTTGGACTATCTGGACGGGCGAGCAGTACTTC.

This clone was observed at least ten times. The chain uses TRBV9 and TRBJ1-4, with D perhaps matching TRBD1 (5 bases). Trimming removed 2 bases from V and 8 bases from J, with 13 bases in between. This CDR3 has 14 residues. Germline V lookup: CDR1 SGDLS, CDR2 YYNGEE. The CDR3 here is CASSVGTLREKLFF. CDR3 nucleotides: TGTGCCAGCAGCGTCGGGACCCTGAGGGAAAAACTGTTTTTT.

Many counts were recorded for this clone. The chain carries TRBV20-1 and TRBJ2-5; 8 bases align to TRBD2. CDR3 length: 15 amino acids. V shed 0 bases, J shed 2 bases, and the junction held 5 bases outside the gene matches. Per germline, CDR1 DFQATT and CDR2 SNEGSKA (reference sequence). The CDR3 reads CSARELTSGQETQYF. The CDR3 DNA is TGCAGTGCTAGAGAGCTCACTAGCGGTCAAGAGACCCAGTACTTC.

This clone was counted many times. The chain recombines TRBV3-1 with TRBJ2-2, with D possibly TRBD2 on 6 matching bases. CDR1 is LGHDT and CDR2 is YNNKEL in the germline V gene (reference sequence). The CDR3 extends over 14 amino acids. V dropped 4 bases and J dropped 7 bases, with 13 bases sitting between them. CDR3 DNA sequence: TGTGCCAGCAGCCTTAGAACAGCGGGCGGGGAGCTGTTTTTT. Translation gives CASSLRTAGGELFF.

This clone was seen ten or more times. This sequence joins TRBV18 and TRBJ2-7; D is uncertain. V dropped 3 bases and J dropped 6 bases, with 12 bases sitting between them. Germline V gene lookup returns CDR1 KGHSH and CDR2 LQKENI. The CDR3 extends over 13 amino acids. CDR3 amino acids: CASSPDLFSEQYF. The DNA for the CDR3 is TGTGCCAGCTCACCCGACTTGTTCAGCGAGCAGTACTTC. Based on the CDR3 plus reference TRBV18 and TRBJ2-7, the full variable domain is NAGVMQNPRHLVRRRGQEARLRCSPMKGHSHVYWYRQLPEEGLKFMVYLQKENIIDESGMPKERFSAEFPKEGPSILRIQQVVRGDSAAYFCASSPDLFSEQYFGPGTRLTVT.

As concerns this clone: Given a much more abundant clone one base away, this may be a read error. This chain links TRBV4-1 with TRBJ2-1; 8 nucleotides agree with TRBD2. This CDR3 is 19 amino acids long. Germline CDR1 reads MGHRA; CDR2 reads YSYEKL. The CDR3 spells CASSPLLGSVSGSGDEQFF. The CDR3 DNA sequence: TGCGCTAGCAGCCCCCTTCTTGGGAGCGTGAGCGGGAGTGGAGATGAGCAGTTCTTC.

This clone was seen ten or more times. V is TRBV25-1 and J is TRBJ2-5, with 7 bases fitting TRBD1. Germline V gives CDR1 MGHDK, CDR2 SYGVNS. The J segment lost 7 bases and the V segment lost 1 base, leaving 3 bases of the junction unmatched. The CDR3 is 13 residues long. DNA for the CDR3: TGTGCCAGCAGTGAATTTAAGGGGGCGACCCAGTACTTC. This gives the protein CASSEFKGATQYF.

This clone has at least ten counts. The V and J genes are TRBV28 and TRBJ2-3; D gene ambiguous. The CDR3 is made up of 12 amino acids. Trimming took 7 bases from V and 6 from J, leaving 11 bases between them. Germline loops: CDR1 MDHEN, CDR2 SYDVKM. DNA of the CDR3: TGTGCCAGCAATGTATTAGGCGATACGCAGTATTTT. As protein: CASNVLGDTQYF.

This clone appeared many times. V gene TRBV6-5 combines with J gene TRBJ1-5; D unclear. The CDR3 runs to 13 residues. The V and J ends lost 0 bases and 4 bases respectively, with 4 bases between them. Germline CDR1 is MNHEY and CDR2 is SVGAGI. The CDR3 region is CASSYSQNQPQHF. The CDR3 coding sequence is TGTGCCAGCAGTTACTCGCAAAATCAGCCCCAGCATTTT.

This clone was seen many times. The chain uses TRBV19 and TRBJ2-7; tentative D call: TRBD2 (5 bases). Germline CDR1 reads LNHDA; CDR2 reads SQIVND (reference sequence). This CDR3 spans 14 amino acids. Trimming removed 3 bases at V and 5 bases at J, with 14 bases between. CDR3 sequence: CASSIRGSIHEQYF. Here the CDR3 DNA reads TGTGCCAGTAGTATTCGTGGGAGTATCCACGAGCAGTACTTC.

In this sample, this clone turned up a few times. This chain connects TRBV28 to TRBJ2-5; D is uncertain. Germline values: CDR1 MDHEN, CDR2 SYDVKM. The CDR3 covers 15 residues. Trimming took off 6 bases at V and 3 bases at J, with 17 bases between the two ends. CDR3 sequence: CASRLHGSPKETQYF. The DNA for the CDR3 is TGTGCCAGCAGACTACATGGGTCTCCGAAAGAGACCCAGTACTTC.

This clone was counted many times. The genes are TRBV6-1 and TRBJ2-2, with D possibly being TRBD1 (6 bases). This CDR3 spans 15 amino acids. Trimming took off 5 bases at V and 5 bases at J, with 15 bases between the two ends. CDR1 and CDR2 from the germline V gene are MNHNS and SASEGT. The CDR3 bases are TGTGCCAGCAGTCTTATGGACAGAAGGACCGGGGAGCTGTTTTTT. It translates to CASSLMDRRTGELFF.

A remark on this clone: Since no conserved phenylalanine or tryptophan closes the CDR3, a read error is the likely cause. The DNA is left out, because the CDR3 cannot be placed on it with certainty; the CDR3 is given as TCRdb lists it. The chain carries TRBV7-2 and TRBJ2-7; the table names TRBD2, a call not compared with the DNA. The CDR3 spans 10 amino acids, including both terminal residues. Germline CDR1 SGHTA, CDR2 FQGNSA. Here the CDR3 reads CASSSTSLAG.